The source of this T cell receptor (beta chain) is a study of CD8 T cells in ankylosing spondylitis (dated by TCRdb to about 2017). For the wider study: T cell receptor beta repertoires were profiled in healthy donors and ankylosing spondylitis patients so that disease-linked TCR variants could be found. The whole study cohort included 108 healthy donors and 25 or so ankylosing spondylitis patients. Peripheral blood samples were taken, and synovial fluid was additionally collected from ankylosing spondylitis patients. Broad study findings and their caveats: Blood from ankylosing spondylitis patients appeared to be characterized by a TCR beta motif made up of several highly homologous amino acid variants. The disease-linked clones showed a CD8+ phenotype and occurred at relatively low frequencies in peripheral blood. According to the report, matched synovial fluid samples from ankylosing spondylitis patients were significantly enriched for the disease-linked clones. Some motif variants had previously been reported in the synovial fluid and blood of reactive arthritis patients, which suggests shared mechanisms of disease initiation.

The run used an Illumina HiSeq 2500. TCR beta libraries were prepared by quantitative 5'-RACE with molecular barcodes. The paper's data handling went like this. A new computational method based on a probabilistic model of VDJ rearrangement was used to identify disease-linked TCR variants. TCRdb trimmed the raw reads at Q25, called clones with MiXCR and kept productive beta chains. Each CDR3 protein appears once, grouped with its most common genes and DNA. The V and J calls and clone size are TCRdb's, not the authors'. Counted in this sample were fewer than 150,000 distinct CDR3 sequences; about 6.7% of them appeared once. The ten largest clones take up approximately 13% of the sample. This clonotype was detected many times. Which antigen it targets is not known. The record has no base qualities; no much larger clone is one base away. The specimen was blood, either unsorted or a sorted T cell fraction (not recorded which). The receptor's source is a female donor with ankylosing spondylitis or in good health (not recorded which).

The CDR3 protein: CASSLVVGSGNTIYF. The nucleotide sequence is TGTGCCAGCAGCTTAGTAGTCGGCTCTGGAAACACCATATATTTT. The chain joins TRBV11-2 to TRBJ1-3; the D gene cannot be named for sure. For CDR1 and CDR2, the germline V gene lists SGHAT and FQNNGV. Between the V and J ends, shortened by 1 base and 0 bases respectively, the junction contains 7 bases. The CDR3, cysteine through phenylalanine, is 15 amino acids long. Kept here is only the CDR3 DNA, which spans 45 bases and is read in frame from base 1.